Reported below is one TCR beta chain. Antigen specificity is unknown. This specimen belongs to a study of T cell responses to AZD1222 COVID-19 vaccine. Broader study findings: Clonal diversity may have been underestimated, and the donors were mostly white British, with more females than males. Recipients of AZD1222 seropositive at baseline numbered only 5 or 6. Regions left unmutated in variants are reportedly the target of nearly half of spike-specific TCRs. Samples come after the peak T cell response, not at day 14.

The V end was cut by 2 bases, the J end by 11 bases, with 10 bases between. Germline V gives CDR1 LGHNA, CDR2 YNFKEQ. This CDR3 has 12 residues. Here immunoSEQ multiplex PCR was the method, and the copy in TCRdb shows in-frame clones only, minus some. The table lists under 150,000 clones, about 92% of them singletons. The sequence derives from an adult in good health. This material consisted of peripheral blood, taken on day 0 of AZD1222 vaccination. V gene TRBV4-2 combines with J gene TRBJ2-1; no definite D call. This chain's CDR3 is CASSQRDLKQFF. DNA for the CDR3: TGTGCCAGCAGCCAACGTGACTTAAAGCAGTTCTTC.